A selection of T cell receptor beta chains follows, all from one sample in a study of T cells after yellow fever vaccination. TCRdb processed the 5' RACE reads anew with MiXCR; each CDR3 protein has one entry. The profile covers about 400,000 distinct CDR3 sequences, with 6% to 8% appearing a single time and approximately 16% taken by the ten largest. The specimen was PBMCs, collected 5 days after the yellow fever booster vaccination. The receptors here all came from a man aged 25 to 40 who received the YFV17D yellow fever vaccine. The conserved cysteine and the conserved F or W are not part of the CDR3 here.

v_call: TRBV5-4
j_call: TRBJ2-2
cdr3_aa: ASSLDGTDGELF

v_call: TRBV7-6
j_call: TRBJ2-1
cdr3_aa: ASSLSAGVYNEQF

v_call: TRBV12-3/TRBV12-4
j_call: TRBJ1-6
cdr3_aa: ASSLYAASPLH

v_call: TRBV12-3/TRBV12-4
j_call: TRBJ2-1
cdr3_aa: ASSLITGAPYNEQF

v_call: TRBV18
j_call: TRBJ2-3
cdr3_aa: ASSPTSGKDTQY

v_call: TRBV30
j_call: TRBJ1-1
cdr3_aa: ACRGALTEAF

v_call: TRBV4-2
j_call: TRBJ2-6
cdr3_aa: ASSQPTGLAGANVLT

v_call: TRBV20-1
j_call: TRBJ1-5
cdr3_aa: SASKGLQPQH

v_call: TRBV9
j_call: TRBJ1-2
cdr3_aa: ASSVGSRDYGYT

v_call: TRBV4-3
j_call: TRBJ1-5
cdr3_aa: ASSQDRMRGNQPQH

v_call: TRBV12-3/TRBV12-4
j_call: TRBJ2-5
cdr3_aa: ASSFGGEGETQY

v_call: TRBV12-3/TRBV12-4
j_call: TRBJ2-1
cdr3_aa: ASSFQGSNNEQF

v_call: TRBV5-6
j_call: TRBJ2-4
cdr3_aa: ASSSGLSVGGSQY

v_call: TRBV12-3/TRBV12-4
j_call: TRBJ2-7
cdr3_aa: ASSLSSSYEQY

v_call: TRBV6-4
j_call: TRBJ2-1
cdr3_aa: ASSDSNLAGEGEQF

v_call: TRBV5-1
j_call: TRBJ2-1
cdr3_aa: ASSLAPARGAIYEQF

v_call: TRBV9
j_call: TRBJ2-5
cdr3_aa: ASSVQGAPGHETQY

v_call: TRBV7-2
j_call: TRBJ2-7
cdr3_aa: ASSLGSSLSYEQY

v_call: TRBV24-1
j_call: TRBJ2-3
cdr3_aa: ATSTSHGTGTSTDTQY

v_call: TRBV11-1
j_call: TRBJ2-7
cdr3_aa: ASSFTQGFDELY

v_call: TRBV12-3/TRBV12-4
j_call: TRBJ2-1
cdr3_aa: ASSHLGGSSNEQF

v_call: TRBV7-2
j_call: TRBJ2-7
cdr3_aa: ASSPTIGLTYEQY

v_call: TRBV6-2/TRBV6-3
j_call: TRBJ2-1
cdr3_aa: ASSKTLAGFTYNEQF

v_call: TRBV4-1
j_call: TRBJ2-7
cdr3_aa: ASSHLYGAYEQY

v_call: TRBV4-3
j_call: TRBJ2-3
cdr3_aa: ASSQLLGPTDTQY

v_call: TRBV5-1
j_call: TRBJ1-3
cdr3_aa: ASSSGTFSGNTIY

v_call: TRBV11-2
j_call: TRBJ2-7
cdr3_aa: ASSQQGRSYEQY

v_call: TRBV6-1
j_call: TRBJ1-2
cdr3_aa: ASTSGGPRKDYGYT

v_call: TRBV5-1
j_call: TRBJ2-3
cdr3_aa: ASTRGGEDTQY

v_call: TRBV7-2
j_call: TRBJ2-2
cdr3_aa: ASSSPRPSGGELF

v_call: TRBV7-2
j_call: TRBJ1-2
cdr3_aa: ASSLYPVGGYT

v_call: TRBV19
j_call: TRBJ2-6
cdr3_aa: ASSMRGSGANVLT

v_call: TRBV29-1
j_call: TRBJ2-1
cdr3_aa: SVLGTSGTYNEQF

v_call: TRBV30
j_call: TRBJ1-4
cdr3_aa: AWSLGATNEKLF

v_call: TRBV7-2
j_call: TRBJ2-1
cdr3_aa: ASSLVARTDNEQF

v_call: TRBV20-1
j_call: TRBJ2-5
cdr3_aa: SAERTSGFQETQY

v_call: TRBV7-8
j_call: TRBJ2-7
cdr3_aa: ASSYRRVRFPYEQY

v_call: TRBV10-3
j_call: TRBJ1-2
cdr3_aa: AIYRKSYGYT

v_call: TRBV5-5
j_call: TRBJ2-1
cdr3_aa: ASSSGTTRSNEQF

v_call: TRBV3-1
j_call: TRBJ2-1
cdr3_aa: ASSPTGPANNEQF

v_call: TRBV28
j_call: TRBJ2-1
cdr3_aa: ASSTGEQF

v_call: TRBV5-1
j_call: TRBJ2-1
cdr3_aa: ASSPGSGYNEQF

v_call: TRBV2
j_call: TRBJ2-5
cdr3_aa: ASKSEETQY

v_call: TRBV12-3/TRBV12-4
j_call: TRBJ1-6
cdr3_aa: ASSLRIPTNSPLH

v_call: TRBV3-1
j_call: TRBJ2-2
cdr3_aa: ASSLRTANTGELF

v_call: TRBV6-6
j_call: TRBJ2-5
cdr3_aa: ASSYSSGRGH

v_call: TRBV7-3
j_call: TRBJ2-5
cdr3_aa: ASSSGPTQETQY

v_call: TRBV6-5
j_call: TRBJ2-6
cdr3_aa: ASSYPGGRGANVLT

v_call: TRBV20-1
j_call: TRBJ2-1
cdr3_aa: SASLAPRPGVEQF

v_call: TRBV21-1
j_call: TRBJ2-7
cdr3_aa: ASSKATRPSTDYEQY

v_call: TRBV5-5
j_call: TRBJ2-1
cdr3_aa: ASSPKAAGEYNEQF

v_call: TRBV20-1
j_call: TRBJ2-5
cdr3_aa: SGHTSGRGLETQY

v_call: TRBV20-1
j_call: TRBJ2-3
cdr3_aa: CASGDWDRGTDTQY

v_call: TRBV20-1
j_call: TRBJ2-1
cdr3_aa: SARTRSGTYNEQF

v_call: TRBV5-4
j_call: TRBJ2-3
cdr3_aa: ASSFRTSGMAGTDTQY